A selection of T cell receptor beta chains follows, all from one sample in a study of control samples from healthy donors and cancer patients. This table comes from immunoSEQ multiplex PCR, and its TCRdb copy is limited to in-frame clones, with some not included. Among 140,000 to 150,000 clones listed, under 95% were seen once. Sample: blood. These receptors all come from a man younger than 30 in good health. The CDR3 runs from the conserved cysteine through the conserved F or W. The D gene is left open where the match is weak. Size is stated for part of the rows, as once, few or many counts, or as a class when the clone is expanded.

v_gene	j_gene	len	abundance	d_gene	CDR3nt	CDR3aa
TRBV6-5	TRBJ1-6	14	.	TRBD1	TGTGCCAGCAGCCGACAGGGGGTGAATTCACCCCTCCACTTT	CASSRQGVNSPLHF
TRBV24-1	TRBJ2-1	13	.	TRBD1	TGTGCCACCAGTGATTACCGGGACAGGGAGCAGTTCTTC	CATSDYRDREQFF
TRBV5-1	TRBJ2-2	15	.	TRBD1	TGCGCCAGCACCATCACAGGGGTGGGCACCGGGGAGCTGTTTTTT	CASTITGVGTGELFF
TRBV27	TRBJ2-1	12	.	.	TGTGCCAGCAGCCTGGGGGGAAATGAGCAGTTCTTC	CASSLGGNEQFF
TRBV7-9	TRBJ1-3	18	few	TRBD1	TGTGCCAGCAGCCCCTCGGACAGGGGGGCTTTCTCTGGAAACACCATATATTTT	CASSPSDRGAFSGNTIYF
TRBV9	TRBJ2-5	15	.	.	TGTGCCAGCAGCGTATTAGGGGCTTTACAAGAGACCCAGTACTTC	CASSVLGALQETQYF
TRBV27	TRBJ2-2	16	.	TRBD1	TGTGCCAGCAGTAAACTGGGACAGGGGGCAGGCGGGGAGCTGTTTTTT	CASSKLGQGAGGELFF
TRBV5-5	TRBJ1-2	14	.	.	TGTGCCAGCAGCCCCTACGGGGGATTCGATGGCTACACCTTC	CASSPYGGFDGYTF
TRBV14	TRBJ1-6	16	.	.	TGTGCCAGCAGCCGGACCACAGGCCGGGAGATTTCACCCCTCCACTTT	CASSRTTGREISPLHF
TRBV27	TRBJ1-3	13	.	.	TGTGCCAGCAGTCACAGGGCTGGAAACACCATATATTTT	CASSHRAGNTIYF
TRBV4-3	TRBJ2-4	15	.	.	TGCGCCAGCAGCCAAGACCGGACAGTCAAAAACATTCAGTACTTC	CASSQDRTVKNIQYF
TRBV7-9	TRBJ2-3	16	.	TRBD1	TGTGCCAGCAGTTCCCGACAGGGGCGAAGCACAGATACGCAGTATTTT	CASSSRQGRSTDTQYF
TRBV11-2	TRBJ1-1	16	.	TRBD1	TGTGCCAGCAGCCTCGGCGACAGGGACGTTGGCACTGAAGCTTTCTTT	CASSLGDRDVGTEAFF
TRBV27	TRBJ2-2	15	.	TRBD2	TGTGCCAGCACCGTTAGCGGGAGACCCACCGGGGAGCTGTTTTTT	CASTVSGRPTGELFF
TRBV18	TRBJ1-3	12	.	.	TGTGCCAGCTCACTACAGGGTGACACCATATATTTT	CASSLQGDTIYF
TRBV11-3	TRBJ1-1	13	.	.	TGTGCCAGCAGCTTCAGGAGAGGAACTGAAGCTTTCTTT	CASSFRRGTEAFF
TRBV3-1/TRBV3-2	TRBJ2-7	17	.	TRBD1	TGTGCCAGCAGCCAACAACGGCGGGGACAGGGGGGCTACGAGCAGTACTTC	CASSQQRRGQGGYEQYF
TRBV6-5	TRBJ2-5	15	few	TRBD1	TGTGCCAGCAGTTATCGGCAGGGGGCGTGGGAGACCCAGTACTTC	CASSYRQGAWETQYF
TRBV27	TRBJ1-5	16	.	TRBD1	TGTGCCAGCAGTTTATCAACAGGGGGTACAAGTCAGCCCCAGCATTTT	CASSLSTGGTSQPQHF
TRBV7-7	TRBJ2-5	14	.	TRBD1	TGTGCTAGCAGCTTAGAACAGGGGGCAGAGACCCAGTACTTC	CASSLEQGAETQYF
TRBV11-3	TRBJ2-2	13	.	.	TGTGCCAGCAGCTTCCGGGACACCGGGGAGCTGTTTTTT	CASSFRDTGELFF
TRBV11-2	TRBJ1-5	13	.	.	TGTGCCAGCAGCTCGGGGGTATACCAGCCCCAGCATTTT	CASSSGVYQPQHF
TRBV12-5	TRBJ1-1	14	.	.	TGTGCTAGTGGTTGGCAGGGAATGTTGGGTGAAGCTTTCTTT	CASGWQGMLGEAFF
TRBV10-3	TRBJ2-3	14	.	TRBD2	TGTGCCATCAGCACTAGCGGGGGGTCAGATACGCAGTATTTT	CAISTSGGSDTQYF
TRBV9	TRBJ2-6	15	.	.	TGTGCCAGCAGCTCAAACAGGGCAGAGACGAACGTCCTGACTTTC	CASSSNRAETNVLTF
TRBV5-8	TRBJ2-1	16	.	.	TGTGCCAGCAGCTTAGGTGCCAGGAGGGGTCACAATGAGCAGTTCTTC	CASSLGARRGHNEQFF
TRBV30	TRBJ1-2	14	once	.	TGTGCCTGGAGTGCGCAGGGCTTAAACTATGGCTACACCTTC	CAWSAQGLNYGYTF
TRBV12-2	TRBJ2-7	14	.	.	TGTGCAAGTCGCTCCCTGGCAGGGGCGGACGAGCAGTACTTC	CASRSLAGADEQYF
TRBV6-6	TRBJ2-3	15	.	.	TGTGCCAGCAGTTACAGGGCAGACTTCACAGATACGCAGTATTTT	CASSYRADFTDTQYF
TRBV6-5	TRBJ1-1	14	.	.	TGTGCCAGCAGTTACCTGAACATGAACACTGAAGCTTTCTTT	CASSYLNMNTEAFF
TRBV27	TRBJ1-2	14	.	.	TGTGCCACAATAGGTGGGGCAGGGGACTATGGCTACACCTTC	CATIGGAGDYGYTF
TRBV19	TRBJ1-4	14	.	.	TGTGCCAGTAGTATGGGGACACATAATGAAAAACTGTTTTTT	CASSMGTHNEKLFF
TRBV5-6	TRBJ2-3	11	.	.	TGTGCCAGCAGCTATGCAGATACGCAGTATTTT	CASSYADTQYF
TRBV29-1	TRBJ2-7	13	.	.	TGCAGCGCCCTAGGGGGACGGTCCTACGAGCAGTACTTC	CSALGGRSYEQYF
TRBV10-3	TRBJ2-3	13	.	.	TGTGCCATTAAAAAAGACGGGCCGGATACGCAGTATTTT	CAIKKDGPDTQYF
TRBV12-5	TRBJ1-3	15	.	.	TGTGCTAGTGGTCCCCGACAGATCTACGGAAACACCATATATTTT	CASGPRQIYGNTIYF
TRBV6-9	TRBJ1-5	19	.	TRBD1	TGTGCCAGCAGCCCACAAACTGGGCGACAGGGGTATAGCAATCAGCCCCAGCATTTT	CASSPQTGRQGYSNQPQHF
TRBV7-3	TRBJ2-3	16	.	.	TGTGCCAGCAGCCGGGACCACCGCTGGGGCACAGATACGCAGTATTTT	CASSRDHRWGTDTQYF
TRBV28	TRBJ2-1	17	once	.	TGTGCCAGCAGTTTCCAGCCAGCGGTACCGCGGTTAAATGAGCAGTTCTTC	CASSFQPAVPRLNEQFF
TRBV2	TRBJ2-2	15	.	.	TGTGCCAGCAGTTCGGACATCCCGAACACCGGGGAGCTGTTTTTT	CASSSDIPNTGELFF
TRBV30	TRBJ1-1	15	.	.	TGTGCCTGGAGTGTACCGGGGGTAAGGAACACTGAAGCTTTCTTT	CAWSVPGVRNTEAFF
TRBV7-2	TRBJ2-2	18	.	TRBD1	TGTGCCAGCAGCACCCGTACAGGGGACAATTTCCCCACCGGGGAGCTGTTTTTT	CASSTRTGDNFPTGELFF
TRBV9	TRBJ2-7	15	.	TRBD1	TGTGCCAGCAGCGCCCGACAGGGGGATAGCCACGAGCAGTACTTC	CASSARQGDSHEQYF
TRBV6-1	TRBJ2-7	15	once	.	TGTGCCAGCAGTGAATCCCAGGGGCTACCCTACGAGCAGTACTTC	CASSESQGLPYEQYF
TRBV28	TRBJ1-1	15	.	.	TGTGCCAGCAGTCCTCCCCGGGGGGCTCGCACTGAAGCTTTCTTT	CASSPPRGARTEAFF
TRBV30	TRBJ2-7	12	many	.	TGTGCCTGGGACGGGGGTCCCCACGAGCAGTACTTC	CAWDGGPHEQYF
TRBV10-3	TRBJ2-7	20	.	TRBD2	TGTGCCATCAGTGAGTTGCTTCCCGGGACTAGCGGGAGTCGCTCCTACGAGCAGTACTTC	CAISELLPGTSGSRSYEQYF
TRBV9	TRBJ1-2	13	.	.	TGTGCCAGCAGCGCCTTGACTGGCCACGGCTACACCTTC	CASSALTGHGYTF
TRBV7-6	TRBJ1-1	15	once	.	TGTGCCAGCAGCCTCTCTTACGGGGGTGACACTGAAGCTTTCTTT	CASSLSYGGDTEAFF
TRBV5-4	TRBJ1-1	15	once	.	TGTGCCAGCAGCTCGGCGGGTTACATGAACACTGAAGCTTTCTTT	CASSSAGYMNTEAFF
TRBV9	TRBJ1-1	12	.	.	TGTGCCAGCAGCGGTGTGAACACTGAAGCTTTCTTT	CASSGVNTEAFF
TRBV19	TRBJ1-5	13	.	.	TGTGCCAGTAGTATAGTACAGTCACAGCCCCAGCATTTT	CASSIVQSQPQHF
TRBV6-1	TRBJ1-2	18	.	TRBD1	TGTGCCAGCAGTGAAGGAGGCTACGGGACAGGAAGTGGCTATGGCTACACCTTC	CASSEGGYGTGSGYGYTF
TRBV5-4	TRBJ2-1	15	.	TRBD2	TGTGCCAGCAGCTTGTCTGCGGGGGGTTACAATGAGCAGTTCTTC	CASSLSAGGYNEQFF
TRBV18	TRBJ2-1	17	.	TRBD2	TGTGCCAGCTCACCACGGGCTAGCGGGAGGGCCCTTCATGAGCAGTTCTTC	CASSPRASGRALHEQFF